The rows below give T cell receptor beta chains drawn from one sample of a study of OX40 agonist ivuxolimab in advanced cancers. Profiled with immunoSEQ multiplex PCR; TCRdb holds only in-frame clones, not every one. The profile covers about 100,000 clones, with 80% to 95% appearing a single time and around 0.61% taken by the ten largest. This sample comprised CD4+ or CD8+ T cells sorted from blood, obtained in a trial of the OX40 agonist ivuxolimab. The receptors originated from an adult with an advanced solid tumor such as melanoma, head and neck, liver or kidney cancer. The CDR3 runs from the conserved cysteine through the conserved F or W. The D gene is left open where the match is weak. The listing skips clone size in some rows; elsewhere it reads once, few, many or a size class.

abundance,len,v_gene,j_gene,d_gene,CDR3nt,CDR3aa
NA,13,TRBV19,TRBJ2-1,NA,TGTGCCACAGGCGGAGGATCCTACAATGAGCAGTTCTTC,CATGGGSYNEQFF
NA,13,TRBV28,TRBJ2-7,NA,TGTGCCAGCAGTTCCGACAGCTTTCGCGAGCAGTACTTC,CASSSDSFREQYF
NA,14,TRBV4-2,TRBJ2-2,NA,TGTGCCAGCAGCCCCGGCGCTGTCCCCGGGGAGCTGTTTTTT,CASSPGAVPGELFF
NA,11,TRBV6-5,TRBJ1-1,NA,TGTGCCAGCAGGAACGCCAGGAGAGCTTTCTTT,CASRNARRAFF
NA,13,TRBV18,TRBJ2-3,NA,TGTGCCAGCTCACCAACAGGAATAGATACGCAGTATTTT,CASSPTGIDTQYF
NA,17,TRBV9,TRBJ1-4,NA,TGTGCCAGCAGCGCCCGGACAGACCCTGAGGGCAAAGAAAAACTGTTTTTT,CASSARTDPEGKEKLFF
once,14,TRBV25-1,TRBJ2-5,TRBD1,TGTGCCAGCAGTGAGCCGTACAGGGGGGAGACCCAGTACTTC,CASSEPYRGETQYF
NA,14,TRBV6-6,TRBJ2-7,TRBD1,TGTGCCAGCAACGGACAGGCTAGTCGCTACGAGCAGTACTTC,CASNGQASRYEQYF
NA,14,TRBV5-5,TRBJ2-5,NA,TGTGCCAGCAGCTTGGTGGCCCGGATCGAGACCCAGTACTTC,CASSLVARIETQYF
NA,14,TRBV7-3,TRBJ1-5,NA,TGTGCCAGCAGCTCACAGGGACACGGTCAGCCCCAGCATTTT,CASSSQGHGQPQHF
NA,14,TRBV6-6,TRBJ2-1,NA,TGTGCCACCACCATACCGACGGGGTACAATGAGCAGTTCTTC,CATTIPTGYNEQFF
once,20,TRBV30,TRBJ2-7,TRBD2,TGTGCCTGGAGTCCCCCGCCCCAGGGACGCTTCTCTAGCGGGAGCTACGAGCAGTACTTC,CAWSPPPQGRFSSGSYEQYF
few,11,TRBV5-1,TRBJ2-7,NA,TGCGCCAGCAGCTTCTCCTACGAGCAGTACTTC,CASSFSYEQYF
once,12,TRBV6-1,TRBJ2-7,NA,TGTGCCAGCAGGAGGGGGGACTACGAGCAGTACTTC,CASRRGDYEQYF
NA,15,TRBV6-5,TRBJ1-4,NA,TGTGCCAGCAGTTACGGTCCCTTACCGGGTGAAAAACTGTTTTTT,CASSYGPLPGEKLFF
NA,15,TRBV18,TRBJ2-2,NA,TGTGCCAGCTCACCTCCTAACACCCCCACCGGGGAGCTGTTTTTT,CASSPPNTPTGELFF
NA,13,TRBV30,TRBJ1-2,NA,TGTGCCTGGAGTAACCCACAGGGTTGGGGCTACACCTTC,CAWSNPQGWGYTF
few,14,TRBV11-3,TRBJ2-7,TRBD1,TGTGCCAGCAGCCGACTGGGACAGCTGAACGAGCAGTACTTC,CASSRLGQLNEQYF
NA,14,TRBV6-1,TRBJ1-3,TRBD1,TGTGCCATCTTGACAGGGGCAATTGGAAACACCATATATTTT,CAILTGAIGNTIYF
NA,15,TRBV7-3,TRBJ1-1,NA,TGTGCCAGCAGCCCCCAAGGGGGTTTGAACACTGAAGCTTTCTTT,CASSPQGGLNTEAFF
once,16,TRBV5-6,TRBJ1-3,NA,TGTGCCAGCAGCTCGGGCGTGCTTACGGACGGAAACACCATATATTTT,CASSSGVLTDGNTIYF
NA,16,TRBV6-5,TRBJ2-3,NA,TGTGCCAGCAGTTACAGAGGGGTGGCTGGAACAGATACGCAGTATTTT,CASSYRGVAGTDTQYF
NA,16,TRBV29-1,TRBJ1-5,TRBD1,TGCAGCGTTGAAAACCCAGGGGGGTATAGCAATCAGCCCCAGCATTTT,CSVENPGGYSNQPQHF
NA,12,TRBV2,TRBJ2-7,NA,TGTGCCAGCAGTGCCGGACTGCAACTCTTGCACTTC,CASSAGLQLLHF
NA,14,TRBV2,TRBJ1-2,TRBD1,TGTGCCAGCAGTCCCGGGACAGCTATCCATGGCTACACCTTC,CASSPGTAIHGYTF
NA,16,TRBV19,TRBJ2-3,NA,TGTGCCAGTAGTATGTGGGGCCGACACCGCACAGATACGCAGTATTTT,CASSMWGRHRTDTQYF
NA,15,TRBV9,TRBJ2-3,TRBD1,TGTGCCAGCAGCGCTACAGGGGGCTCCACAGATACGCAGTATTTT,CASSATGGSTDTQYF
NA,14,TRBV4-2,TRBJ2-1,NA,TGTGCCAGCAGCCCGGGACTCTCCCTTAATGAGCAGTTCTTC,CASSPGLSLNEQFF
NA,20,TRBV7-8,TRBJ2-6,TRBD1,TGTGCCAGCAGCTTACGATTTGGAGGGACAGGGAGCTCTGGGGCCAACGTCCTGACTTTC,CASSLRFGGTGSSGANVLTF
NA,11,TRBV11-2,TRBJ2-5,NA,TGTGCCAGCAGCTCCCGAGAGACCCAGTACTTC,CASSSRETQYF
NA,15,TRBV5-6,TRBJ2-3,TRBD2,TGTGCCAGCAGCTCGCGGGGGGGCCCCACAGATACGCAGTATTTT,CASSSRGGPTDTQYF
NA,15,TRBV2,TRBJ2-7,NA,TGTGCCAGCAGAGCCATAATAGACCGCGTCTACGAGCAGTACTTC,CASRAIIDRVYEQYF
once,15,TRBV5-1,TRBJ2-5,NA,TGCGCCAGCAGCTCCGGAGACATGGTCCGGGAGACCCAGTACTTC,CASSSGDMVRETQYF